Below, 12 T cell receptor beta chains from the same sample are listed, as sequenced in a study of OX40 agonist ivuxolimab in advanced cancers. Data came from immunoSEQ multiplex PCR; TCRdb stores just in-frame clones and leaves some out. The sample gives some 71,000 clones, more than 70% of which show up once; about 7.4% is in the top ten. The source was CD4+ or CD8+ T cells sorted from blood, collected in a trial of the OX40 agonist ivuxolimab. These receptor sequences come from an adult with an advanced solid tumor such as melanoma, head and neck, liver or kidney cancer.

This clone was counted only a few times. The chain has TRBV28 and TRBJ2-7, with D possibly being TRBD1 (6 bases). Germline V gene data show CDR1 as MDHEN and CDR2 as SYDVKM. Trimming removed 2 bases at V and 1 base at J, with 15 bases between. This CDR3 comprises 16 residues. This CDR3 is CASSLISDRFSYEQYF. The CDR3 DNA sequence: TGTGCCAGCAGTTTAATCTCCGACAGGTTTTCCTACGAGCAGTACTTC. The variable domain in full, with the rest retrieved from reference TRBV28 and TRBJ2-7, is DVKVTQSSRYLVKRTGEKVFLECVQDMDHENMFWYRQDPGLGLRLIYFSYDVKMKEKGDIPEGYSVSREKKERFSLILESASTNQTSMYLCASSLISDRFSYEQYFGPGTRLTVT.

J is TRBJ1-1 and V is TRBV10-3; D possibly corresponds to TRBD1 (6 bases). Trimming cost V 4 bases and J 0 bases, with 6 bases left between them. CDR1 is ENHRY and CDR2 is SYGVKD in the germline V gene. The CDR3 length is 13 residues. The CDR3 region has the DNA TGTGCCATCAGTGGGACAGTGAACACTGAAGCTTTCTTT. Encoded protein: CAISGTVNTEAFF.

CDR3 in amino acids: CASSLSARPDEKLFF. In nucleotides, the CDR3 is TGTGCCAGCAGTTTATCGGCGCGACCCGATGAAAAACTGTTTTTT. The V and J genes are TRBV27 and TRBJ1-4; D is uncertain. The length of the CDR3 is 15 residues. The V end was cut by 0 bases, the J end by 6 bases, with 11 bases between. Germline values: CDR1 MNHEY, CDR2 SMNVEV (reference sequence).

The chain combines TRBV29-1 with TRBJ2-7, with 8 bases lining up with TRBD1. Germline CDR1 and CDR2: SQVTM and ANQGSEA. With 5 bases clipped from V and 4 bases from J, the junction kept 10 bases outside the gene matches. CDR3 length equals 14 residues. CDR3 bases: TGCAGCGTTTTGGGACAGGCCCCTGTGTACGAGCAGTACTTC. Translating gives CSVLGQAPVYEQYF.

V usage is TRBV5-6 and J usage is TRBJ2-1; the D gene is possibly TRBD2 (6 bases). Germline-derived CDR1 and CDR2 are SGHDT and YYEEEE. Trimming removed 0 bases at V and 4 bases at J, with 11 bases between. CDR3 length: 15 residues. Here the CDR3 DNA reads TGTGCCAGCAGCTTGGGGGGAGGAGTATACAATGAGCAGTTCTTC. It translates to CASSLGGGVYNEQFF.

In its sample, this clone was seen a few times. This chain joins TRBV7-8 and TRBJ1-1, with 8 bases aligning to TRBD1. The CDR3 has 15 residues. V shed 4 bases, J shed 0 bases, and the junction held 4 bases outside the gene matches. CDR1 SGHVS and CDR2 FQNEAQ come from the germline V gene. The CDR3 bases are TGTGCCAGCAGCTCAGGACAGGGCGTGAACACTGAAGCTTTCTTT. It is translated as CASSSGQGVNTEAFF.

CDR3 sequence reads: CASSQISGYEQYF. The CDR3 nucleotides read TGCGCCAGCAGCCAGATTAGCGGCTACGAGCAGTACTTC. The gene calls are TRBV4-1 and TRBJ2-7; weak D call: TRBD2 (6 bases). Looked up from germline, CDR1 is MGHRA and CDR2 is YSYEKL. Trimming left V 3 bases short and J 3 bases short, with 9 bases between. CDR3 length equals 13 residues.

This chain connects TRBV30 to TRBJ1-1, with a weak D call TRBD1 (5 bases). Deletions cut 8 bases from V and 6 bases from J, with 19 bases between. CDR1 and CDR2 (germline): GTSNPN, SVGIG (reference sequence). The CDR3 is 13 amino acids. The CDR3, as DNA: TGTGCCGGAGATTACAGGAGAAGCGCTGAAGCTTTCTTT. Translated: CAGDYRRSAEAFF. Full variable domain (remainder filled in from reference TRBV30 and TRBJ1-1): SQTIHQWPATLVQPVGSPLSLECTVEGTSNPNLYWYRQAAGRGLQLLFYSVGIGQISSEVPQNLSASRPQDRQFILSSKKLLLSDSGFYLCAGDYRRSAEAFFGQGTRLTVV.

CDR3 coding DNA: TGTGCCAGCAGGACTAGCGGGAGGGGTCTCAATGAGCAGTTCTTC. Amino acids: CASRTSGRGLNEQFF. The chain joins TRBV28 to TRBJ2-1; 14 positions agree with TRBD2. The germline V gene encodes CDR1 MDHEN and CDR2 SYDVKM. After removal of 6 bases from V and 6 bases from J, the junction contained 4 bases not matched to a gene. The length of the CDR3 is 15 residues.

To note about this clone: The sample contains more than one DNA sequence encoding this CDR3. This chain uses TRBV11-3 with TRBJ2-3, with D uncertain. Between the trimmed V and J ends, which lost 2 bases and 0 bases, there was a span of 6 bases. CDR1 is SGHNT and CDR2 is YENEEA in the germline V gene. The CDR3 is 14 amino acids. The CDR3 DNA reads TGTGCCAGCAGCTTAACCGGGAGCACAGATACGCAGTATTTT. Its translation is CASSLTGSTDTQYF.

V and J are TRBV29-1 and TRBJ2-1, with 7 nucleotides matching TRBD1. Germline V lookup: CDR1 SQVTM, CDR2 ANQGSEA. J gave up 2 bases and V 6 bases, and 10 bases lay outside the gene matches. CDR3 length: 15 amino acids. CDR3 sequence (DNA): TGCAGCGTCCCATTTATCGGGACAGCCTACAATGAGCAGTTCTTC. Protein sequence: CSVPFIGTAYNEQFF.

The chain has TRBV19 and TRBJ2-5; no definite D call. The J call may not be correct, given that the DNA end is closer to TRBJ2-7. Germline V gene sequence: CDR1 LNHDA, CDR2 SQIVND (reference sequence). The CDR3 contains 13 residues. For the CDR3, the DNA is TGTGCCAGTAGTATGGTGCCCTTATACGAGCAGTACTTC. Its protein is CASSMVPLYEQYF.